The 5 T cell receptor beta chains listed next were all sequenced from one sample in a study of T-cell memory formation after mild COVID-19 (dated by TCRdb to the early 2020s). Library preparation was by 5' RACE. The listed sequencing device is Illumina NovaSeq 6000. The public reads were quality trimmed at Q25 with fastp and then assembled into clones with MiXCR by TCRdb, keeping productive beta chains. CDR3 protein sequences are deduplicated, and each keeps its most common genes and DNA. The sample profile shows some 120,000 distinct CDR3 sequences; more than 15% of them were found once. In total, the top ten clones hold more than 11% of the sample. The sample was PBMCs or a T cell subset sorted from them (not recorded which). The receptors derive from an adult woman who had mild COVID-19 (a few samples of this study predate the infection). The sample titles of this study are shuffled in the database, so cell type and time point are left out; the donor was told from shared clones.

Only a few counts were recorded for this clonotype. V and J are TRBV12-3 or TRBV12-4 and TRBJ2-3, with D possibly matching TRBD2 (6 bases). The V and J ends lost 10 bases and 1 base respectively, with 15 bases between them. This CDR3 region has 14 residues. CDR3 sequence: CAIYPGGRTDTQYF. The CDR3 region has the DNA TGTGCCATCTACCCCGGGGGACGCACAGATACGCAGTATTTT.

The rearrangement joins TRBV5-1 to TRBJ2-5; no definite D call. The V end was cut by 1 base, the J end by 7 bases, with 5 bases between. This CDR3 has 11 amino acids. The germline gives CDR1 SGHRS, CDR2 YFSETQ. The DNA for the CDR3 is TGCGCCAGCAGCTTGTCAGGGACCCAGTACTTC. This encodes CASSLSGTQYF.

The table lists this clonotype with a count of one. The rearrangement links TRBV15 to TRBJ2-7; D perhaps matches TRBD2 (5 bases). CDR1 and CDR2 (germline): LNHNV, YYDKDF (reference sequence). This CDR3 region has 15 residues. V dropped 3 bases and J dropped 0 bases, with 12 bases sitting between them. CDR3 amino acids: CATSRGAGYSYEQYF. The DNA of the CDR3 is TGTGCCACCAGCAGGGGAGCAGGCTACTCCTACGAGCAGTACTTC. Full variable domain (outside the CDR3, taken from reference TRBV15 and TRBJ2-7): DAMVIQNPRYQVTQFGKPVTLSCSQTLNHNVMYWYQQKSSQAPKLLFHYYDKDFNNEADTPDNFQSRRPNTSFCFLDIRSPGLGDTAMYLCATSRGAGYSYEQYFGPGTRLTVT.

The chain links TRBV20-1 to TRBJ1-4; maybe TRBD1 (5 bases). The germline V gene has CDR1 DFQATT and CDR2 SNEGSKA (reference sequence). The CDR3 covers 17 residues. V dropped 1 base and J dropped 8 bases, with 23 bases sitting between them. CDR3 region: CSARGFAGRPEGEKLFF. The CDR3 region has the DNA TGCAGTGCTAGAGGCTTTGCGGGCCGCCCAGAGGGGGAAAAACTGTTTTTT.

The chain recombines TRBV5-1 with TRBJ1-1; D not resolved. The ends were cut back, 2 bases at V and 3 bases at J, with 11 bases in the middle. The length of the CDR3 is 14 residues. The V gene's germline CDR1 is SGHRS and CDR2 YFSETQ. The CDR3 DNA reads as TGCGCCAGCAGCTTAAGGTTGGGTGACACTGAAGCTTTCTTT. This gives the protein CASSLRLGDTEAFF.